This TCR beta chain was identified in a study of T cells in Graves' hyperthyroidism and ophthalmopathy (dated by TCRdb to between 2017 and 2020). For context, the study as a whole: Peripheral blood samples were taken at the time of initial diagnosis, prior to any treatment. TCR V-J signatures able to tell the groups apart were searched for in a discovery cohort of 100 or so patients, of whom more than 40 had Graves' ophthalmopathy and about 55 had stable Graves' hyperthyroidism. Whether ophthalmopathy could be predicted prospectively was tested in an independent validation cohort made up of fewer than 20 hyperthyroidism patients plus 17 patients who later progressed to ophthalmopathy. For training and testing, the 80 to 100 patients in the discovery cohort were randomly divided in a 7:3 ratio. Thyroid tissue and blood T-cell repertoires from about six Graves' hyperthyroidism patients were also compared in the study. After sampling, hyperthyroidism patients received methimazole starting at 30 mg daily, and ophthalmopathy patients received high-dose intravenous methylprednisolone. TCR Vbeta CDR3 sequencing of roughly 140 peripheral blood samples (over 40 ophthalmopathy, roughly 72 hyperthyroidism and roughly 17 progressor patients) is reported in the paper.

Graves' hyperthyroidism was defined as stable when no progression to ophthalmopathy occurred over 18 months of follow-up. Hyperthyroidism patients were newly diagnosed, with disease duration under 2 months, and aged 18 to 65 years. Patients with uncontrolled infections, other autoimmune diseases, pregnancy or lactation were excluded. Diagnoses were established on the basis of clinical symptoms, serum thyroxine and TRAb, thyroid ultrasound, and orbital computed tomography. Ficoll-Paque density gradient centrifugation was used to isolate PBMCs from approximately 10 ml of fresh peripheral blood. Total RNA was extracted using Trizol reagent, and RNA quality was assessed on an Agilent 2100 Bioanalyzer. Amplification of TCR beta CDR3 regions was carried out from RNA transcripts. The TCR CDR3 was subjected to a first round of RT-PCR using the HTBI primer set and the Qiagen OneStep RT-PCR kit. Libraries were constructed in a second round of multiplex PCR, after which size selection and purification were performed. Sequencing of the libraries was done on an Illumina HiSeq2000 using paired-end 100 bp reads. Turning to the authors' computational methods: SOAPnuke was used to process the raw data, removing reads that contained adapters or uncalled bases, had a mean Phred below 15, or lacked an exact match to the constant primer or identifier. High-quality paired reads were merged using COPE v1.2.5, and each unique nucleotide sequence was defined as a clonotype. MiTCR v1.1 was used to align clonotypes to the IMGT TRBV, TRBD and TRBJ reference segments. Analysis was restricted to V-J combinations with a frequency above 0.0001, which covered 99% to 99.2% of repertoires. The TCS score was defined as F50 (clonal expansion) divided by E x V (chaos), with BLOSUM62-based TCRdist calculated between CDR3 peptides within each V-J. Welch's t-statistics and random forest reduced 450 to 600 V-J features to 10 to 15, which were used in a naive Bayes classifier (R e1071). TCRdb trimmed public reads at Q25 via fastp, called clones via MiXCR and kept in-frame beta chains. Entries that share a CDR3 protein sequence are merged under the most common genes and DNA. TCRdb assigned the V and J calls; the authors' analysis was not used. This sample holds around 420,000 distinct CDR3 sequences; 15% to 18% were observed only once. The top ten clones comprise roughly 8% of the sample.

Beyond this particular receptor, the publication reports: A 13 V-J signature model separated ophthalmopathy from stable hyperthyroidism, with nearly 90% sensitivity and about 81% specificity in cross-validation and 80%/75% in testing. During validation, the model predicted progression to ophthalmopathy a median of roughly 7.1 months ahead of onset, with approximately 70% sensitivity and 72.22% specificity. Sample size was not statistically predetermined, and investigators were not blinded to group allocation. Most expanded thyroid clonotypes (frequency above 0.001) were also detected in blood, suggesting blood repertoires may reflect thyroid immune responses.

The CDR3 goes from the cysteine to the phenylalanine over 15 residues. Of all the DNA, just the CDR3 is kept, 45 bases in frame from base 1. V and J are trimmed by 5 bases and 7 bases, and the gene matches miss 8 bases of the junction. Looking up the germline V gene (reference sequence) yields CDR1 MNHEY and CDR2 SMNVEV. This clonotype was counted many times. The antigen it binds to is not known. One base away there is no much larger clone; base qualities are not given. Sequencing was performed on blood. The sequence came from a woman aged 18 to 35 with Graves' hyperthyroidism. The V and J segments used are TRBV27 and TRBJ1-4, with 9 bases matching TRBD1. The sequenced DNA: TGTGCCAGCAGTGCCTACAGGGGGCGGACTGAAAAACTGTTTTTT. Its translation is CASSAYRGRTEKLFF.